This paragraph reports one TCR beta chain. Germline loops: CDR1 SGHVS, CDR2 FNYEAQ. CDR3 length: 16 residues. The sample comes from a study of cytomegalovirus exposure and HLA in healthy donors. Use of 60 Vbeta and 13 Jbeta primers characterized the PCR. Profiling relied on immunoSEQ multiplex PCR, and the TCRdb table lists in-frame clones only, not all of them. The repertoire has 200,000 to 250,000 clones, 78% of them found once; the top ten carry around 4%. The source is a male donor in good health and CMV-seronegative. The sample consisted of PBMCs. This chain links TRBV7-6 with TRBJ2-5, with D perhaps matching TRBD2 (6 bases). The closer fit of TRBJ2-7 to the DNA end suggests the J call may be wrong. CDR3 in DNA: TGTGCCAGCAGCTTAGCCACTGGGGGGATTCCCTACGAGCAGTACTTC. Translating gives CASSLATGGIPYEQYF.